This is a list of T cell receptor beta chains from one sample in a study of cytomegalovirus exposure and HLA in healthy donors. Here immunoSEQ multiplex PCR was the method, and the copy in TCRdb shows in-frame clones only, minus some. This table has approximately 180,000 clones, around 80% appearing once. The sample comprised PBMCs. All receptors come from a man aged 30 to 45 in good health and CMV-seropositive. CDR3s include the opening cysteine and the closing phenylalanine or tryptophan.

length: 13; V: TRBV4-2; J: TRBJ2-7; CDR3: CASSPRDRGRQYF
length: 19; V: TRBV6-7; J: TRBJ2-7; CDR3: CASSPGTGAQQKSSYEQYF
length: 16; V: TRBV4-1; J: TRBJ2-2; CDR3: CASSPSSAGGTGELFF
length: 12; V: TRBV29-1; J: TRBJ2-5; CDR3: CSAIGDKETQYF
length: 18; V: TRBV2; J: TRBJ2-6; CDR3: CASRPSGGRISGANVLTF
length: 17; V: TRBV18; J: TRBJ2-1; CDR3: CASSPETSGLSYNEQFF
length: 16; V: TRBV19; J: TRBJ2-3; CDR3: CASSPIDRPSTDTQYF
length: 17; V: TRBV7-2; J: TRBJ2-1; CDR3: CASSTRSSGGAINEQFF
length: 16; V: TRBV6-5; J: TRBJ2-3; CDR3: CASSYSEGAGTDTQYF
length: 16; V: TRBV15; J: TRBJ2-3; CDR3: CATSSPNEGGTDTQYF
length: 14; V: TRBV12-5; J: TRBJ1-3; CDR3: CASGLSSSGNTIYF
length: 15; V: TRBV5-4; J: TRBJ2-7; CDR3: CASRNRGGRNYEQYF
length: 18; V: TRBV2; J: TRBJ2-3; CDR3: CASSEQGLAGGREDTQYF
length: 13; V: TRBV28; J: TRBJ2-7; CDR3: CASSLRVPYEQYF
length: 13; V: TRBV2; J: TRBJ2-1; CDR3: CASRGTTLGEQFF
length: 13; V: TRBV28; J: TRBJ1-2; CDR3: CASSLGGLVGYTF
length: 15; V: TRBV5-6; J: TRBJ1-4; CDR3: CASSTGPSTNEKLFF
length: 13; V: TRBV9; J: TRBJ1-1; CDR3: CASSVTGGAEAFF
length: 14; V: TRBV7-9; J: TRBJ1-4; CDR3: CASSSQRINEKLFF
length: 15; V: TRBV11-2; J: TRBJ1-4; CDR3: CASSFDRGAKEKLFF
length: 11; V: TRBV5-6; J: TRBJ2-7; CDR3: CASSGLAGSEF
length: 15; V: TRBV5-4; J: TRBJ1-1; CDR3: CASSLGWDTRTEAFF
length: 13; V: TRBV28; J: TRBJ1-5; CDR3: CASLSTNNQPQHF
length: 15; V: TRBV5-1; J: TRBJ2-7; CDR3: CASSIRIGQAYEQYF
length: 14; V: TRBV6-5; J: TRBJ1-5; CDR3: CASSARGQHQPQHF
length: 16; V: TRBV9; J: TRBJ2-3; CDR3: CASSVGTTWGTDTQYF
length: 15; V: TRBV5-1; J: TRBJ1-5; CDR3: CASSLETGGSQPQHF
length: 16; V: TRBV15; J: TRBJ1-1; CDR3: CATSKGGGMRNTEAFF
length: 14; V: TRBV28; J: TRBJ2-7; CDR3: CASRPLGLTYEQYF
length: 14; V: TRBV6-5; J: TRBJ2-7; CDR3: CASRPGVGSYEQYF
length: 15; V: TRBV5-1; J: TRBJ2-3; CDR3: CASSPQGARTDTQYF
length: 13; V: TRBV6-6; J: TRBJ1-5; CDR3: CASNNRVYQPQHF
length: 15; V: TRBV18; J: TRBJ2-3; CDR3: CASSPTSASTDTQYF
length: 12; V: TRBV5-1; J: TRBJ2-3; CDR3: CASSGGTDTQYF
length: 13; V: TRBV28; J: TRBJ1-2; CDR3: CASSIGGTYGYTF
length: 13; V: TRBV30; J: TRBJ2-7; CDR3: CAWSRSVSYEQYF
length: 14; V: TRBV6-5; J: TRBJ1-1; CDR3: CASISVRDSAEAFF
length: 18; V: TRBV7-8; J: TRBJ2-2; CDR3: CASSLGLAGPPGGGELFF
length: 12; V: TRBV6-1; J: TRBJ1-5; CDR3: CAGSREGQPQHF
length: 12; V: TRBV4-3; J: TRBJ2-1; CDR3: CASSPGQGRQFF
length: 15; V: TRBV4-3; J: TRBJ2-7; CDR3: CASSQVRDSRVEQYF
length: 14; V: TRBV7-6; J: TRBJ2-5; CDR3: CASSLIDRGETQYF